The sequence of this TCR beta chain was determined in a study of tumor and adjacent non-tumor tissue in lung cancer. At the level of the study: The patients, around 10 men and roughly 5 women, were roughly 31 to 80 with stage I to III disease. On average, productive TCRbeta reads reached about 4.4 million per sample.

Three rounds of nested PCR, following a modified ARM-PCR protocol, produced the TCRbeta library. TCRdb reprocessed the multiplex PCR reads with MiXCR, giving one entry per CDR3 protein. The table has some 95,000 distinct CDR3 sequences, less than 85% seen once; the top ten hold 30%. No cell sorting was done before RNA was extracted from the tissue. More than 3 cm separated this lung sample from the edge of the tumor. Newly diagnosed lung cancer patients had thoracic surgery in China, August–late 2014, without prior chemotherapy. CDR1 is SQVTM, CDR2 ANQGSEA, per germline. The CDR3 totals 12 residues. The junction had 6 bases not matched to a gene; V was cut back by 8 bases and J by 5 bases. This clonotype has ten or more counts. Its antigen is not identified. Study findings and constraints: Tumor tissue had significantly higher TCR diversity than normal lung.

Sequenced material: distant non-tumor lung tissue. The J gene is TRBJ2-1, the V gene TRBV29-1; TRBD1 agrees at 7 bases. This receptor was obtained from a man aged 55 to 70 with small cell lung cancer. The CDR3 DNA reads as TGCAGCTTTACAGGGGATGACAATGAGCAGTTCTTC. It is translated as CSFTGDDNEQFF.